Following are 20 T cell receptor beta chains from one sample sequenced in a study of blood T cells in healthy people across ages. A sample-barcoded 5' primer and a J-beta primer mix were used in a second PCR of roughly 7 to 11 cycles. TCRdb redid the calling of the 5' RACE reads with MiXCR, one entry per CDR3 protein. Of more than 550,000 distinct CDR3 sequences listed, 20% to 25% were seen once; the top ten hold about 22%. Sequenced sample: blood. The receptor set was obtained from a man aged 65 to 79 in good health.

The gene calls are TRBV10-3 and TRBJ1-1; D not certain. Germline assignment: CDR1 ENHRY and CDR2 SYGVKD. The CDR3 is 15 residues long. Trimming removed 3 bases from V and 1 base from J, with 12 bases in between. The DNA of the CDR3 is TGTGCCATCAGTGAACCCGGAAGGGCGAACACTGAAGCTTTCTTT. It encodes CAISEPGRANTEAFF.

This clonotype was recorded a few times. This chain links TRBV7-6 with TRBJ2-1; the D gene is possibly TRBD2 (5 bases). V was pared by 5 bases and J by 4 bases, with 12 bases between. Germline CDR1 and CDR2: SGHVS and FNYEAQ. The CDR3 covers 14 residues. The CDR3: CASSPQRMYNEQFF. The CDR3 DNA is TGTGCCAGCAGCCCTCAGCGGATGTACAATGAGCAGTTCTTC.

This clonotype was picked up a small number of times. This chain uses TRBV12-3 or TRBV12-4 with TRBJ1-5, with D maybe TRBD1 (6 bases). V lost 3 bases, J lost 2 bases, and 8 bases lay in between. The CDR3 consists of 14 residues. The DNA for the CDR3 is TGTGCCAGCAGTTTTTACAGGGGCAATCAGCCCCAGCATTTT. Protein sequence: CASSFYRGNQPQHF.

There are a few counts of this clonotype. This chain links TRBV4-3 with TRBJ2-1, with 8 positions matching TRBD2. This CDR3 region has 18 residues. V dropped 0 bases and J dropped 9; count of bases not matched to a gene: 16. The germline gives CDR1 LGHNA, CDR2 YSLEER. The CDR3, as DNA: TGCGCCAGCAGCCAAGAGTACGGAGAAAGCGGGAGAATGGCTGAGCAGTTCTTC. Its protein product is CASSQEYGESGRMAEQFF.

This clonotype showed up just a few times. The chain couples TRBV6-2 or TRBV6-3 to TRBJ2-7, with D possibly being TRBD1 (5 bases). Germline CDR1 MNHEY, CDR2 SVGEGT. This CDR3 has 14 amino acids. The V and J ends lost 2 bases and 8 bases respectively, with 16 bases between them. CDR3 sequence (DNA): TGTGCCAGCAGTTACCCGGACATCTCCCACCAGCAGTACTTC. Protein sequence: CASSYPDISHQQYF.

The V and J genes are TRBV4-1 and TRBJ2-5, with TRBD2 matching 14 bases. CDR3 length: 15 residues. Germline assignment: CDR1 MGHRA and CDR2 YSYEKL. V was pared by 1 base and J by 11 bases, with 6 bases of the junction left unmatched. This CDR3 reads CASSQGLAGGPEQYF. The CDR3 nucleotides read TGCGCCAGCAGCCAAGGACTAGCGGGGGGGCCGGAGCAGTACTTC.

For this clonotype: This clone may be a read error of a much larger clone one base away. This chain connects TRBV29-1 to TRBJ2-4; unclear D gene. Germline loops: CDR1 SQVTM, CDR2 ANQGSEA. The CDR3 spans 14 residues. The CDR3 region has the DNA TGCAGCGTTGTGGTAGGGTGGGTGGAAAAAATTCAGTACTTC. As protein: CSVVVGWVEKIQYF.

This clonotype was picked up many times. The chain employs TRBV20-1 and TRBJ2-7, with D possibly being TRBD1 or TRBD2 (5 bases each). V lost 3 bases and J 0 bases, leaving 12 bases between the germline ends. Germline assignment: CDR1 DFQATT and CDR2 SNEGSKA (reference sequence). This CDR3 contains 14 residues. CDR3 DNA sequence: TGCAGTGCTAGGGGGGTGGACAACTCCTACGAGCAGTACTTC. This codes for CSARGVDNSYEQYF.

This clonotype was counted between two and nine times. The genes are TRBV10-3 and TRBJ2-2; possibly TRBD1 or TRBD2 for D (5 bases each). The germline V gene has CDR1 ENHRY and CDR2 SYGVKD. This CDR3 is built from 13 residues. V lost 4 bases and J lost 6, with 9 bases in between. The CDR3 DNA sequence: TGTGCCATCAGTGTGGGACCGGCCGGGGAGCTGTTTTTT. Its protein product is CAISVGPAGELFF.

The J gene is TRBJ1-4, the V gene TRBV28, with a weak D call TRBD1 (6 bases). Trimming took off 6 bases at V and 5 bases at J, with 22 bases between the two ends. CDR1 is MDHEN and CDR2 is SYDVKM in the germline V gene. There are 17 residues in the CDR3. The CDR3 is CASSRGAGAGWNEKLFF. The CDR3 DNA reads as TGTGCCAGCAGCCGGGGTGCGGGGGCCGGATGGAATGAAAAACTGTTTTTT.

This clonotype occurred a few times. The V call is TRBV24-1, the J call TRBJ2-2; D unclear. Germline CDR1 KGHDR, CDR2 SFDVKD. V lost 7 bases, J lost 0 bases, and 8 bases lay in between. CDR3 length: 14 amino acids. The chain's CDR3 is CATRRASNTGELFF. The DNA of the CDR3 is TGTGCCACCAGGCGCGCCTCGAACACCGGGGAGCTGTTTTTT.

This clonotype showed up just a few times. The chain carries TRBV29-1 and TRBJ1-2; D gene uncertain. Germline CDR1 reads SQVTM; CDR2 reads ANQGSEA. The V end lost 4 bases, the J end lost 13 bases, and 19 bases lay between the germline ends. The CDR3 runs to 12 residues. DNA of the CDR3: TGCAGCGTTGCCCCCGGCGGGGTTCCTGGCACCTTC. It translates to CSVAPGGVPGTF.

The DNA for the CDR3 is TGCAGTGGGACGACCCGTTGGTCTCAGACCCAGTACTTC. Amino acids: CSGTTRWSQTQYF. The chain joins TRBV20-1 to TRBJ2-5; D ambiguous. V was clipped by 7 bases and J by 6 bases, with 18 bases between them. There are 13 residues in the CDR3. Germline-derived CDR1 and CDR2 are DFQATT and SNEGSKA (reference sequence).

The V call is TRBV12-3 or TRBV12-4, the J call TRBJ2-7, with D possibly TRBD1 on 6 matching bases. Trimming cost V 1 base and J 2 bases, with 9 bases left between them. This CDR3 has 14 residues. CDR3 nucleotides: TGTGCCAGCAGTTTAGAGGCAGGGGCCTACGAGCAGTACGTC. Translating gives CASSLEAGAYEQYV.

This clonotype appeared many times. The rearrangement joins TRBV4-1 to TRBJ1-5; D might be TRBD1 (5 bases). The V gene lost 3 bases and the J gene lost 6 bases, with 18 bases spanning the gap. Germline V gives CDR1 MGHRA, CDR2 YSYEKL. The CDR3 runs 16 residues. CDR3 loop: CASSQEGIGAAQPQHF. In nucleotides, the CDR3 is TGCGCCAGCAGCCAGGAGGGGATAGGGGCGGCTCAGCCCCAGCATTTT.

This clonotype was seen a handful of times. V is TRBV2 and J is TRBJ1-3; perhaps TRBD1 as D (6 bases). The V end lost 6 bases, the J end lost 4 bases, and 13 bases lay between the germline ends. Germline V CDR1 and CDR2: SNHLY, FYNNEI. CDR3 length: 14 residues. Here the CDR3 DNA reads TGTGCCAGCAGCATCACAGGGACCGGAAACACCATATATTTT. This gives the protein CASSITGTGNTIYF.

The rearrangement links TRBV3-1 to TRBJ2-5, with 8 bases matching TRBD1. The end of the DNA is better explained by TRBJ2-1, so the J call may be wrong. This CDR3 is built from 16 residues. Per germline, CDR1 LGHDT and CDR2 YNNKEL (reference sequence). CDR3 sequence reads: CASTCPGGYMENEQFF. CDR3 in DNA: TGTGCCAGCACCTGCCCAGGGGGCTATATGGAAAATGAGCAGTTCTTC.

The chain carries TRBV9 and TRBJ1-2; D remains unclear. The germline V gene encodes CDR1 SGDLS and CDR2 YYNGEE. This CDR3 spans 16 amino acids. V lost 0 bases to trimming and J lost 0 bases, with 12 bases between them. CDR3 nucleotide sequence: TGTGCCAGCAGCGTAGCTTTTGGGCCACCTAACTATGGCTACACCTTC. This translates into CASSVAFGPPNYGYTF.

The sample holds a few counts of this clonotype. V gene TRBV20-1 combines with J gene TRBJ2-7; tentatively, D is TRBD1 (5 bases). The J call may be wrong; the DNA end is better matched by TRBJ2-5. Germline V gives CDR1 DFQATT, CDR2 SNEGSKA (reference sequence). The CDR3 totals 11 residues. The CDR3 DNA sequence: TGCAGTGGTAGCCAGGGAGAGACCCAGTACTTC. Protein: CSGSQGETQYF.

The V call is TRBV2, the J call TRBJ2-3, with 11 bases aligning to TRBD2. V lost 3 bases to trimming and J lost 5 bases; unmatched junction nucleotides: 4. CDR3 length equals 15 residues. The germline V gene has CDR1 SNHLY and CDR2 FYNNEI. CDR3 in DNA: TGTGCCAGCAGTGAGCTAGCGGGGGGACTAGATACGCAGTATTTT. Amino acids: CASSELAGGLDTQYF.